This T cell receptor beta chain was recovered during a study of technical replicates of blood from several donors. Libraries were prepared by immunoSEQ multiplex PCR; TCRdb keeps only in-frame clonotypes and omits some of them. This repertoire shows about 76,000 clones, about 91% found once; its top ten account for 0.2% to 0.25%. Sequenced: T cells isolated from PBMCs. This receptor was identified in a human donor in good health.

As DNA, the CDR3 is TGTGCCAGCAGCGTTCGAGAACAGGGTTTCTATAATTCACCCCTCCACTTT. This codes for CASSVREQGFYNSPLHF. The V call is TRBV9, the J call TRBJ1-6, with TRBD1 as a possible D gene (6 bases). V was clipped by 2 bases and J by 3 bases, with 15 bases between them. This CDR3 comprises 17 residues. Germline V gives CDR1 SGDLS, CDR2 YYNGEE.